This T cell receptor (beta chain) stems from a study of PD-1 blockade in classical Hodgkin lymphoma. Study details: Patients were given intravenous nivolumab, 3 mg/kg, every 2 weeks. Study-level results: Only CD4+ TCR diversity, not CD8+, had risen significantly by C4D1. At baseline, newly diagnosed patients reportedly showed less TCR diversity than healthy donors.

This CDR3 spans 14 amino acids. Germline V lookup: CDR1 SGHRS, CDR2 YFSETQ. V lost 4 bases, J lost 0 bases, and 9 bases lay in between. TCRdb keeps only in-frame clones here, not all; method: immunoSEQ multiplex PCR. This table holds about 20,000 clones, around 80% found once. Concerning this clone itself: Its antigen is undetermined.

The sample's time point: cycle 4 day 1 (C4D1), after six to seven weeks of nivolumab. After autologous stem cell transplantation all patients relapsed, and prior brentuximab vedotin exposure differed between cohorts. The chain employs TRBV5-1 and TRBJ2-3; D not certain. The sequences come from peripheral blood mononuclear cells (PBMCs), collected before the fourth cycle of nivolumab. The TCR was taken from a human donor with classical Hodgkin lymphoma. The DNA for the CDR3 is TGCGCCAGCAGCCGAGAGATAAGCACAGATACGCAGTATTTT. Its protein is CASSREISTDTQYF.